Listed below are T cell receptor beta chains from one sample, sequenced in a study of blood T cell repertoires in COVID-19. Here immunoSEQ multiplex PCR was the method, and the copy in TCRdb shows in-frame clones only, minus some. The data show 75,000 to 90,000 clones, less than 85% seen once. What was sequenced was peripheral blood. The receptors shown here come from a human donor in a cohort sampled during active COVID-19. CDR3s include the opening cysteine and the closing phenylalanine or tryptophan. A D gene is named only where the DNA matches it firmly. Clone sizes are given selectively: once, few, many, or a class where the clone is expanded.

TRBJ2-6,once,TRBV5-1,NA,TGCGCCAGCAGCTTGGCCGCGTCTGGGGCCAACGTCCTGACTTTC,CASSLAASGANVLTF
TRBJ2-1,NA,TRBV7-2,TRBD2,TGTGCCAGCAGCTTAGCGGGTAGCGGGGGGGTGGGTGAGCAGTTCTTC,CASSLAGSGGVGEQFF
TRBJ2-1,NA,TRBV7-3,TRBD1,TGTGCCAGCAGCTTCGGGACAGCTTACAATGAGCAGTTCTTC,CASSFGTAYNEQFF
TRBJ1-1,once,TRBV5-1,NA,TGCGCCAGCAGCCAGGACCCCGGAGGCTTGAACACTGAAGCTTTCTTT,CASSQDPGGLNTEAFF
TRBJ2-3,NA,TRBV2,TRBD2,TGTGCCAGCGGGATTTCGGGGGGAAAAGATACGCAGTATTTT,CASGISGGKDTQYF
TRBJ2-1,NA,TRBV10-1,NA,TGCGCCAGCAGTAGGGATCTAAGGGCAGGGGCAGGCAATGAGCAGTTCTTC,CASSRDLRAGAGNEQFF
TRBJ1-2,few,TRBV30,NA,TGTGCCTGGAGTGAGAACACCTATGGCTACACCTTC,CAWSENTYGYTF
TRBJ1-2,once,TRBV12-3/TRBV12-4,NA,TGTGCCAGCAGTCCCGGGGTGTCTACTGGCTACACCTTC,CASSPGVSTGYTF
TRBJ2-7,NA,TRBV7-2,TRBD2,TGTGCCAGCAGCCCCTATAGCGGGCCCGCCTACGAGCAGTACTTC,CASSPYSGPAYEQYF
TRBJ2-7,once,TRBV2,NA,TGTGCCAGCAGTGAGGTTAGCGGCCTCTACGAGCAGTACTTC,CASSEVSGLYEQYF
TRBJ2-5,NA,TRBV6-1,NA,TGTGCCAGCAGTGAAGACCCCATGGGGCAGCAGACCCAGTACTTC,CASSEDPMGQQTQYF
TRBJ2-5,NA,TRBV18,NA,TGTGCCAGCTCACCACTGGACACCCAAGAGACCCAGTACTTC,CASSPLDTQETQYF
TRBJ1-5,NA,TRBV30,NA,TGTGCCTGGAGCGCCGGGGGGCCCCAGCATTTT,CAWSAGGPQHF
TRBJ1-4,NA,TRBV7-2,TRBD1,TGTGCCAGCAGCTTACCGTCGACAGGGGTGGGTGAAAAACTGTTTTTT,CASSLPSTGVGEKLFF
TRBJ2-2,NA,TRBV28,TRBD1,TGTGCCAGCAGACCCGACAGGGTTTTCACCGGGGAGCTGTTTTTT,CASRPDRVFTGELFF
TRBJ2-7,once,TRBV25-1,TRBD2,TGTGCCAGCGAAGAACGGGGGGGAGGGGACGAGCAGTACTTC,CASEERGGGDEQYF
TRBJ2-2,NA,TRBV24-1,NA,TGTGCCACCAGTAGGACAGACGCGAACACCGGGGAGCTGTTTTTT,CATSRTDANTGELFF
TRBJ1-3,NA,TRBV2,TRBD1,TGTGCCAGCGGCCTTACGCAGACAGGGGCTGGAAACACCATATATTTT,CASGLTQTGAGNTIYF
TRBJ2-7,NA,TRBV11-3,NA,TGTGCCAGCAGCTTAGTACAGAGAACCTCCTACGAGCAGTACTTC,CASSLVQRTSYEQYF
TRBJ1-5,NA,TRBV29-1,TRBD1,TGCAGCGTCCAGGGGGCCAACCAGCCCCAGCATTTT,CSVQGANQPQHF
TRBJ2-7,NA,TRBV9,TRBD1,TGTGCCAGCAGCGTAAGTTGGACAGGAGACTACGAGCAGTACTTC,CASSVSWTGDYEQYF
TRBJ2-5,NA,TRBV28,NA,TGTGCCAGCACACGGGCGGGGATCCAAGAGACCCAGTACTTC,CASTRAGIQETQYF
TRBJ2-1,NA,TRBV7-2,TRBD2,TGTGCCAGCAGCCTAGGACTAGCGCGTGAGCAGTTCTTC,CASSLGLAREQFF
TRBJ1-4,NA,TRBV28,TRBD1,TGTGCCAGCAGGGCAGGGGGCGCGAATGAAAAACTGTTTTTT,CASRAGGANEKLFF
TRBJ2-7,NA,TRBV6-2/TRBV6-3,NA,TGTGCCAGCAGTTACCCCGTCTACGAGCAGTACTTC,CASSYPVYEQYF
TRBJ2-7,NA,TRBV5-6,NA,TGTGCCAGCAGCTTGGGGCCGGGGTTTACCTACGAGCAGTACTTC,CASSLGPGFTYEQYF
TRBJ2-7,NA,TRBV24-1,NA,TGTGCCACTGGGGGAGGCCCTCCAGCCTACGAGCAGTACTTC,CATGGGPPAYEQYF
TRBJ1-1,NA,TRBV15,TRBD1,TGTGCCACCAGCAGGGGGGACAGTTGGAACACTGAAGCTTTCTTT,CATSRGDSWNTEAFF
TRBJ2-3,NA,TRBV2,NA,TGTGCCAGCAGACCACCCCTGCGGGCGGCGGCAGATACGCAGTATTTT,CASRPPLRAAADTQYF
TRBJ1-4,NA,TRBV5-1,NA,TGCGCCAGCAGCCCGGGAAGGGTAGATGAAAAACTGTTTTTT,CASSPGRVDEKLFF
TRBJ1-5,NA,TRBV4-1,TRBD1,TGCGCCAGCAGCCAAACAGGGGTAATCCAGCCCCAGCATTTT,CASSQTGVIQPQHF
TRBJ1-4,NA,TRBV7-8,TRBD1,TGTGCCAGCAGCTTAGCCCCCGGGACAGGGGGCGAGGGATCAACTAATGAAAAACTGTTTTTT,CASSLAPGTGGEGSTNEKLFF
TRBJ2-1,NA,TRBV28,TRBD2,TGTGCCAGCAGTTCGGCCGGGGCGGGAGGGAATGAGCAGTTCTTC,CASSSAGAGGNEQFF
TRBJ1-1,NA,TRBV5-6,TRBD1,TGTGCCAGCAGCTTGACAGGGGGAGAAACTGAAGCTTTCTTT,CASSLTGGETEAFF
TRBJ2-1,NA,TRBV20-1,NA,TGCAGTGCTAGTCGGGGGACCTCCTACAATGAGCAGTTCTTC,CSASRGTSYNEQFF
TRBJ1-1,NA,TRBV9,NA,TGTGCCAGCAGCGTAGTGGGGGAGGGTAGCACTGAAGCTTTCTTT,CASSVVGEGSTEAFF
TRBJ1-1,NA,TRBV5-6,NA,TGTGCCAGCAGCTTGGATCCGGGGAGCACTGAAGCTTTCTTT,CASSLDPGSTEAFF
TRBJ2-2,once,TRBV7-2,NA,TGTGCCAGCAGCTTAGAGGCAGGGACCGGGGAGCTGTTTTTT,CASSLEAGTGELFF
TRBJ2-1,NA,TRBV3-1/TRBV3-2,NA,TGTGCCAGCAGCCCCCATGGGAGGTCGGCCTCCTACAATGAGCAGTTCTTC,CASSPHGRSASYNEQFF
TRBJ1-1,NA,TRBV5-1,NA,TGCGCCAGCAGCTTGGACAGTGGTGGGTTTGAAGCTTTCTTT,CASSLDSGGFEAFF
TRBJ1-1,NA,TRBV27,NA,TGTGCCAGCAGTTTACACTACGGAAACACTGAAGCTTTCTTT,CASSLHYGNTEAFF
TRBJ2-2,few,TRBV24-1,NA,TGTGCCACCCAGGATCTAAAGAACACCGGGGAGCTGTTTTTT,CATQDLKNTGELFF
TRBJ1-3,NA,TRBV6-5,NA,TGTGCCAGCAGTTCCGGACAGTCTGGAAACACCATATATTTT,CASSSGQSGNTIYF
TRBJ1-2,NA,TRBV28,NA,TGTGCCAGCAGTTTACCAGGCGAAGCTAACTATGGCTACACCTTC,CASSLPGEANYGYTF
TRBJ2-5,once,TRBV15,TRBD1,TGTGCCACCAGCAGACAGGGGGCCCAAGAGACCCAGTACTTC,CATSRQGAQETQYF
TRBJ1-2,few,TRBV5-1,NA,TGCGCCAGCAGCCCGGAGGGGAATAACTATGGCTACACCTTC,CASSPEGNNYGYTF
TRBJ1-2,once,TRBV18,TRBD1,TGTGCCAGCTCACCAGCCGGGACAGGGCCTATCTATGGCTACACCTTC,CASSPAGTGPIYGYTF
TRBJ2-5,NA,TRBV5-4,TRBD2,TGTGCCAGCAGCTTGGGGACTAGCCTGGACCAAGAGACCCAGTACTTC,CASSLGTSLDQETQYF
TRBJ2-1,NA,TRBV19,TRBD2,TGTGCCAGTAGTCCCCTCGGGCTAGCGGGAGTGGATGAGCAGTTCTTC,CASSPLGLAGVDEQFF
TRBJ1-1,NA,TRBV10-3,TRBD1,TGTGCCACCGGGACAGTTAATATGAACCCTGAAGCTTTCTTT,CATGTVNMNPEAFF
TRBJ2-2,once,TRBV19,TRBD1,TGTGCCAGTTCCCCCGGGACAGGGTTGAACACCGGGGAGCTGTTTTTT,CASSPGTGLNTGELFF
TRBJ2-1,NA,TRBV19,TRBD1,TGTGCCAGTATCCCAGAACGGGACAGGGGATACAATGAGCAGTTCTTC,CASIPERDRGYNEQFF
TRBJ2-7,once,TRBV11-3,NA,TGTGCCAGCAGCTTAGATTGGCAGGGCGGCGAGCAGTACTTC,CASSLDWQGGEQYF
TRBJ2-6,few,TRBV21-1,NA,TGTGCCAGCAGCAAACACGGGATATCTGGGGCCAACGTCCTGACTTTC,CASSKHGISGANVLTF
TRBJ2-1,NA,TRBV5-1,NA,TGCGCCAGCAGCACAGGACAGGGAGGGAACAATGAGCAGTTCTTC,CASSTGQGGNNEQFF
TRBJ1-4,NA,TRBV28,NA,TGTGCCAGCAGGACAGGTTTATGGGAAAAACTGTTTTTT,CASRTGLWEKLFF
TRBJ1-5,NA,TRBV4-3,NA,TGCGCCAGCGGAACAGGAAGAGATCAGCCCCAGCATTTT,CASGTGRDQPQHF
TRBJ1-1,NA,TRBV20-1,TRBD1,TGCAGTGCTAGTTCGGGACAGGGGGCGAACACTGAAGCTTTCTTT,CSASSGQGANTEAFF